This T cell receptor beta chain originates from a study of radiation and T cells in renal cell carcinoma (dated by TCRdb to the early 2020s). With respect to the entire study: Samples were obtained from a clinical trial, in which 15 Gy stereotactic body radiation therapy was delivered to primary renal cell carcinomas and nephrectomy was performed 4 weeks later. In total, about 53 samples, comprising some 25 tumors and around 27 peripheral blood samples, were subjected to TCR beta sequencing. A total of about 4 million unique CDR3 nucleotide sequences, encoding around 2.7 million unique CDR3 amino acid sequences, were found across all 50 or so samples.

In the paper's terms, the time point label means: baseline pretreatment blood. The sample's treatment or condition label is to be understood as: 15 Gy SBRT to primary tumor, nephrectomy 4 weeks later. Serial peripheral blood from radiation-treated patients was sampled at baseline, 2 weeks and 4 weeks after SBRT to track tumor-enriched clonotypes. Every patient had renal cell carcinoma of clear cell pathology. Genomic DNA for TCR sequencing was prepared using the QIAamp DNA Blood Mini Kit (Qiagen). The analyses included only samples that passed all quality control checks. The paper's findings and limits, for the study overall: Top tumor clonotypes rose in blood from baseline to 2 weeks post-radiation, then contracted by 4 weeks, suggesting transient expansion of tumor-resident clones. Because the trial had a single-armed design, the trial could not examine how radiation dose or scheduling affected the TCR repertoire. Blood repertoire dynamics were not followed beyond 4 weeks after treatment. Because pretreatment tumor biopsies were not available, the study could not determine whether clonotypes were already present within the tumor at baseline.

CDR1 and CDR2 are read off the germline V gene as SGDLS and YYNGEE. The cysteine opens and the phenylalanine closes a CDR3 of 15 amino acids. CDR3 DNA only is kept here, 45 bases in frame from base 1. V lost 0 bases and J lost 6 bases; the stretch between them is 16 bases long. The immunoSEQ kit was used, according to the manufacturer's recommendations, to generate TCR beta libraries from genomic DNA. To prepare the libraries, a first multiplex PCR with proprietary primers was run, followed by a second PCR that added unique barcodes, and a bead cleanup was done after each round. Each sample batch included a kit-provided positive control reaction and a negative control reaction. The final libraries were assessed on an Agilent 4200 TapeStation D1000 ScreenTape, pooled by volume, and quantified by qPCR. Sequencing was performed on an Illumina NextSeq500 using a MidOutput 150-cycle cartridge, with 156 Read1 cycles, 15 Index1 cycles, and the kit custom primers. The pooled library was loaded at 0.95 to 1 pM with around 20% PhiX control spiked in. In the source study's methods: Vendor-processed data were analyzed in R, with a clonotype defined as all T cells sharing the same CDR3 nucleotide sequence. For clone abundance analyses, frequencies were normalized to the 10,000 most abundant clones in each sample. Public T cell clones, which averaged fewer than five per sample, were excluded before analysis. Tumor-enriched and baseline blood-enriched clonotypes were defined by at least a 32-fold difference in abundance between compartments. Clonotypes expanded or contracted between blood time points were identified with a beta-binomial differential abundance model. Tumor-blood repertoire similarity was measured with the Baroni-Urbani and Buser coefficient, and groups were compared using two-tailed Wilcoxon tests in R. TCRdb took this table from immuneACCESS and kept in-frame rearrangements with V and J called. Such tables lack part of the clones; where checked against another copy, unresolved V genes explain under half of the gap, and the rest is unexplained. V and J calls and clone size are given by that table; D and trimming were obtained from the DNA. The sample records about 140,000 clones, over 65% of which are singletons. The top ten clones comprise around 25% of the sample.

Concerning this clone itself: Its binding antigen is unknown. The input lacks base qualities; no much larger clone sits a single base away.

This clonotype originated in a woman in her forties or fifties with renal cell carcinoma. Recombination connected TRBV9 to TRBJ2-7, with a weak D call of TRBD2 (5 bases match). This material consisted of blood, taken from a patient whose treatment included radiotherapy and nephrectomy. The sequenced DNA is TGTGCCAGCAGCGTAGAGATGTTGGGAGTGGGCGAGCAGTACTTC. Its protein is CASSVEMLGVGEQYF.